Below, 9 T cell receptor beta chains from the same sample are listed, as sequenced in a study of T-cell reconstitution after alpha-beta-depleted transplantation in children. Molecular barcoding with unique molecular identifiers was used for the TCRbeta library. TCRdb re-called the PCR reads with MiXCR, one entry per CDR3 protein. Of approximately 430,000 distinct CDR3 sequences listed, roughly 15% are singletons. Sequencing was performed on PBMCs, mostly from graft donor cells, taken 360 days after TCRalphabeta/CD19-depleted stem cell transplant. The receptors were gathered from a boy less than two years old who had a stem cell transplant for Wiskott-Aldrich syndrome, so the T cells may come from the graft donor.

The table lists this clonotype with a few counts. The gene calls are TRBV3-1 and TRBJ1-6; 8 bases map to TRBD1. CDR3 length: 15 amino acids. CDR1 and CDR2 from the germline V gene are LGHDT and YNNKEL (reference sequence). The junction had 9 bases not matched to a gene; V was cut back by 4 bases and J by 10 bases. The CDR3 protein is CASSRYGRGRSPLHF. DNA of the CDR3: TGTGCCAGCAGCCGGTATGGCAGGGGGCGGTCACCCCTCCACTTT.

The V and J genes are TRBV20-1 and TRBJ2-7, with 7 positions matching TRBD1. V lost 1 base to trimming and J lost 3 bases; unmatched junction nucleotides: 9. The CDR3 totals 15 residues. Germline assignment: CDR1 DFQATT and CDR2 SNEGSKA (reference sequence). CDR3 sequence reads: CSARGGGGNLYEQYF. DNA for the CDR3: TGCAGTGCTAGAGGAGGGGGCGGTAACCTCTACGAGCAGTACTTC.

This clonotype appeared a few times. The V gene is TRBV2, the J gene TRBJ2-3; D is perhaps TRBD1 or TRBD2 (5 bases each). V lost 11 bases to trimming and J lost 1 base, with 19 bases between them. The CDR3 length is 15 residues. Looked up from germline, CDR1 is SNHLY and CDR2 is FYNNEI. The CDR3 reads CALSQGSVGTDTQYF. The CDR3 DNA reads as TGTGCCCTAAGCCAGGGTAGCGTTGGCACAGATACGCAGTATTTT.

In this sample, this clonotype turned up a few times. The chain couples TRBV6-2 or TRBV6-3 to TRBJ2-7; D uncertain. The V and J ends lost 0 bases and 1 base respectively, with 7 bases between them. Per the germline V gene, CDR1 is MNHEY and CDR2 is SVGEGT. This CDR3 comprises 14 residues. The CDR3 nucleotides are TGTGCCAGCAGTTACTCAGGAGTTTCCTACGAGCAGTACTTC. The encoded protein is CASSYSGVSYEQYF.

CDR3 in amino acids: CASSPAGQPYGYTF. The CDR3 DNA follows: TGCGCCAGCAGCCCCGCGGGACAGCCATATGGCTACACCTTC. V gene TRBV5-1 combines with J gene TRBJ1-2; TRBD1 matches at 7 bases. The germline V gene has CDR1 SGHRS and CDR2 YFSETQ. The CDR3 is 14 amino acids. V dropped 4 bases and J dropped 5; count of bases not matched to a gene: 8. The complete variable domain, with remaining parts taken from reference TRBV5-1 and TRBJ1-2, reads KAGVTQTPRYLIKTRGQQVTLSCSPISGHRSVSWYQQTPGQGLQFLFEYFSETQRNKGNFPGRFSGRQFSNSRSEMNVSTLELGDSALYLCASSPAGQPYGYTFGSGTRLTVV.

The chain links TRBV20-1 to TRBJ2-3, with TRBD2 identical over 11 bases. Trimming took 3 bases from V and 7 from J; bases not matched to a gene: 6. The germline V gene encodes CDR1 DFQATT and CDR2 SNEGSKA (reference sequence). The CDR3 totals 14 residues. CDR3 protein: CSASPTSGEHTQYF. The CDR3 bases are TGCAGTGCTAGCCCGACTAGCGGGGAACATACGCAGTATTTT.

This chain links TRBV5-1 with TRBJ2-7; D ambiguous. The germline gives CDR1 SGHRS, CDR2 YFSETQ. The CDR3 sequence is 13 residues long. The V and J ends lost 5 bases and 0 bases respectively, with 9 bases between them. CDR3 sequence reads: CASRPDGSYEQYF. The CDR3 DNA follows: TGCGCCAGCAGACCGGACGGCTCCTACGAGCAGTACTTC.

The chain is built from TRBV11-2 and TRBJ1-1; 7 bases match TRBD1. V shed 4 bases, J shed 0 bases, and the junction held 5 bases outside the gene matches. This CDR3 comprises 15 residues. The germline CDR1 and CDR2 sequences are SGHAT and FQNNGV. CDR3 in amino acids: CASSSKGQLNTEAFF. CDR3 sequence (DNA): TGTGCCAGCAGCTCAAAGGGACAGTTGAACACTGAAGCTTTCTTT.

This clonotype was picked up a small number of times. The CDR3 is CSARDVWGGSYEQYF. The CDR3 DNA sequence: TGCAGTGCTAGAGACGTGTGGGGAGGCTCCTACGAGCAGTACTTC. The rearrangement links TRBV20-1 to TRBJ2-7, with TRBD2 as a possible D gene (6 bases). The V and J ends lost 0 bases and 0 bases respectively, with 12 bases between them. Germline values: CDR1 DFQATT, CDR2 SNEGSKA (reference sequence). This CDR3 has 15 residues.